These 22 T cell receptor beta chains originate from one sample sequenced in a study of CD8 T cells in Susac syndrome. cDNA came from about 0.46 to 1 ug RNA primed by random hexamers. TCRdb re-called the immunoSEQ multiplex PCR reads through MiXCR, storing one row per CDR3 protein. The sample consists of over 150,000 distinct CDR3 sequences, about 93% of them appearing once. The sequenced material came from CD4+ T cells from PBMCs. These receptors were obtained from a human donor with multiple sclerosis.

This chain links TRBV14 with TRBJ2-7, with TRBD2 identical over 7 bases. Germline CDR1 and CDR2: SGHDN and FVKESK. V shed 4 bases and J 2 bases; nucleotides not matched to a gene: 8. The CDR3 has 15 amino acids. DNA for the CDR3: TGTGCCAGCAGCCTAGCGGCGGGAGCAGCCTACGAGCAGTACTTC. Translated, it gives CASSLAAGAAYEQYF.

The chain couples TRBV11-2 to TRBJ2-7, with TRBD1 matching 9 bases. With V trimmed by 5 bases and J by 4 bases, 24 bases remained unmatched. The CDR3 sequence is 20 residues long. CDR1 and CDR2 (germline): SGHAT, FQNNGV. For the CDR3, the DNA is TGTGCCAGCAGCCGGGACAGGGCCCCTCCTACGAGCAGGATCCCGTACGAGCAGTACTTC. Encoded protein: CASSRDRAPPTSRIPYEQYF.

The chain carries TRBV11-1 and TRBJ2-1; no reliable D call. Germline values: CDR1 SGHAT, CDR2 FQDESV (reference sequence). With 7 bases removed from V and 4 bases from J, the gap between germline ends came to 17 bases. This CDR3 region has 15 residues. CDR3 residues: CASTSRPIPYNEQFF. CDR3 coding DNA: TGTGCCAGCACCTCTAGGCCCATACCTTACAATGAGCAGTTCTTC.

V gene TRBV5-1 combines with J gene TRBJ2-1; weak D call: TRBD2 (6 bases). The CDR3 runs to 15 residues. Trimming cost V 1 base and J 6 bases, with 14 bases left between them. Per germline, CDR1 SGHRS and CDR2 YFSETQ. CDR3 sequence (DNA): TGCGCCAGCAGCTTGTATGGGGGGAGTCGCAATGAGCAGTTCTTC. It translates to CASSLYGGSRNEQFF.

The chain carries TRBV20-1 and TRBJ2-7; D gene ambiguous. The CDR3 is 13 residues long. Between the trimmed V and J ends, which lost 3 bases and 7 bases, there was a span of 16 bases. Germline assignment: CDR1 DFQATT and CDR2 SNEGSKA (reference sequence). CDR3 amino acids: CSAREPTLGEQYF. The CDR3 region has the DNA TGCAGTGCTAGGGAACCGACCTTGGGAGAGCAGTACTTC.

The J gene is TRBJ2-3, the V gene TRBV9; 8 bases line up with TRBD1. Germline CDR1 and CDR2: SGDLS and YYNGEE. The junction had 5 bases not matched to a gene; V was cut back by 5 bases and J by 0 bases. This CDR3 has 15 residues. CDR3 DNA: TGTGCCAGCAGACAGGGGGGCTCTAGCACAGATACGCAGTATTTT. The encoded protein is CASRQGGSSTDTQYF. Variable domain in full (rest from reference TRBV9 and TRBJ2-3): DSGVTQTPKHLITATGQRVTLRCSPRSGDLSVYWYQQSLDQGLQFLIQYYNGEERAKGNILERFSAQQFPDLHSELNLSSLELGDSALYFCASRQGGSSTDTQYFGPGTRLTVL.

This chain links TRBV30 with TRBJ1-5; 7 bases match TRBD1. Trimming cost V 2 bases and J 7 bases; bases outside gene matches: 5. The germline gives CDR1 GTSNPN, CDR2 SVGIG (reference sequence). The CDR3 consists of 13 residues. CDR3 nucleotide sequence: TGTGCCTGGAGTACAGGGGAGGAGCAGCCCCAGCATTTT. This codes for CAWSTGEEQPQHF.

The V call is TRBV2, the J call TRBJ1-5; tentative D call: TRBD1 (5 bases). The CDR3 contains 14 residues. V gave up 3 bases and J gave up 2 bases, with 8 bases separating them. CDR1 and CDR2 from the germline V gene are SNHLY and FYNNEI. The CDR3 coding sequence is TGTGCCAGCAGTGAGGTACAGGGCAATCAGCCCCAGCATTTT. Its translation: CASSEVQGNQPQHF.

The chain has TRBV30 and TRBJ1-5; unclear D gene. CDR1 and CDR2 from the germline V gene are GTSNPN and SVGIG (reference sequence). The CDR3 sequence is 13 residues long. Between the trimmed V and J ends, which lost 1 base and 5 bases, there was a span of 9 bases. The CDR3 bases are TGTGCCTGGAGTGCCGGGTCGGATCAGCCCCAGCATTTT. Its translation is CAWSAGSDQPQHF.

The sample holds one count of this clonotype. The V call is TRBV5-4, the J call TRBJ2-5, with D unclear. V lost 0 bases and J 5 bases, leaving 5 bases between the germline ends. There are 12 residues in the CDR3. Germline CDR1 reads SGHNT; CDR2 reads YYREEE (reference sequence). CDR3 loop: CASSLDVETQYF. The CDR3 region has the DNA TGTGCCAGCAGCTTGGATGTCGAGACCCAGTACTTC.

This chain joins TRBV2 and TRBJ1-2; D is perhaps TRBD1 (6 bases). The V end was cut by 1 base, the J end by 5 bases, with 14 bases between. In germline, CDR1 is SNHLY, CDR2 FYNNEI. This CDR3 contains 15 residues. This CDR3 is CASSEGLGTNYGYTF. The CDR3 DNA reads TGTGCCAGCAGTGAAGGCCTAGGGACAAATTATGGCTACACCTTC.

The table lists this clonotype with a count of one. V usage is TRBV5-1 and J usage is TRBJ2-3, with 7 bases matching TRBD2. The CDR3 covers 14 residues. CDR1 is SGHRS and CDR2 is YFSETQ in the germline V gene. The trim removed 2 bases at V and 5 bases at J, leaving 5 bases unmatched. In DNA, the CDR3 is TGCGCCAGCAGCTTCTCCGGGGGGAGAGATACGCAGTATTTT. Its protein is CASSFSGGRDTQYF.

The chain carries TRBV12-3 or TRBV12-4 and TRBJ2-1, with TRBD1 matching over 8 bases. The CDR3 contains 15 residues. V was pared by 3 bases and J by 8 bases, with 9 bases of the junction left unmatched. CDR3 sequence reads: CASSLGQGAPHEQFF. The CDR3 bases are TGTGCCAGCAGTTTGGGCCAGGGGGCTCCCCATGAGCAGTTCTTC.

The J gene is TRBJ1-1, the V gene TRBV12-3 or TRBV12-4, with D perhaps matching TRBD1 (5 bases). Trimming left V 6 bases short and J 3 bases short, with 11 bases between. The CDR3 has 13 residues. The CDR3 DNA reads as TGTGCCAGCAGACCACCGGGGGACACTGAAGCTTTCTTT. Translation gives CASRPPGDTEAFF.

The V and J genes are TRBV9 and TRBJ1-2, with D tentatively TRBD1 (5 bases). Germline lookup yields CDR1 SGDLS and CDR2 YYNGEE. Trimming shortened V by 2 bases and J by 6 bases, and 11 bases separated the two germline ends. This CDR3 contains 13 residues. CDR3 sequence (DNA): TGTGCCAGCAGCGTCGGGACTAGTGATGGCTACACCTTC. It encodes CASSVGTSDGYTF. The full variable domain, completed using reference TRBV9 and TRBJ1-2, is DSGVTQTPKHLITATGQRVTLRCSPRSGDLSVYWYQQSLDQGLQFLIQYYNGEERAKGNILERFSAQQFPDLHSELNLSSLELGDSALYFCASSVGTSDGYTFGSGTRLTVV.

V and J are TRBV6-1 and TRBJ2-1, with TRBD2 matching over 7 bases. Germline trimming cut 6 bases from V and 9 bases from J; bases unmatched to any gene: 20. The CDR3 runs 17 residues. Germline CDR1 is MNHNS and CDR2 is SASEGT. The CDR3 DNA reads TGTGCCAGCAGCCAGGGTACCGGTGGTAGCGGGTTCGGTGAGCAGTTCTTC. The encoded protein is CASSQGTGGSGFGEQFF.

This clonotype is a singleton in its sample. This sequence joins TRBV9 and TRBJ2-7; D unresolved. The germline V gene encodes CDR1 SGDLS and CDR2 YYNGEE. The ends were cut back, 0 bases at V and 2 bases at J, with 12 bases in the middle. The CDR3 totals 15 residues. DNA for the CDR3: TGTGCCAGCAGCGTAGGGGTGGGCGTAGCCTACGAGCAGTACTTC. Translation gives CASSVGVGVAYEQYF.

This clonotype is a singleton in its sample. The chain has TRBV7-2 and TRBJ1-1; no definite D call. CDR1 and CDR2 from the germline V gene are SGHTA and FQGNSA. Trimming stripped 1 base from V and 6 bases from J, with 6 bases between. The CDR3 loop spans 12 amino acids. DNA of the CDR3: TGTGCCAGCAGCTTAGACTTCGCTGAAGCTTTCTTT. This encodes CASSLDFAEAFF.

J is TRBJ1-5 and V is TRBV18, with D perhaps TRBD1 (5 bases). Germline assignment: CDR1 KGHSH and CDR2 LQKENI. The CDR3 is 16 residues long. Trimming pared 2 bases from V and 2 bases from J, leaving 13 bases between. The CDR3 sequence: CASSPRVQGGNQPQHF. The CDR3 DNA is TGTGCCAGCTCACCAAGGGTTCAAGGGGGCAATCAGCCCCAGCATTTT.

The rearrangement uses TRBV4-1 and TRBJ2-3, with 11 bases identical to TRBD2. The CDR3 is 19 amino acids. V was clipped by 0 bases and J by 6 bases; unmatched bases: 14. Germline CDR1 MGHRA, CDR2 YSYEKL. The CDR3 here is CASSQERTSGSNPWDTQYF. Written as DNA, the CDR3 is TGCGCCAGCAGCCAAGAGCGGACTAGCGGGTCGAATCCGTGGGATACGCAGTATTTT.

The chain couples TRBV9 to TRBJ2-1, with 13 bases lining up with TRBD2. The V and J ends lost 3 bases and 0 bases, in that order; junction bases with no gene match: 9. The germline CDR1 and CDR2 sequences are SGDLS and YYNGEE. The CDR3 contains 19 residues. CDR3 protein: CASSAPGLAGRGSYNEQFF. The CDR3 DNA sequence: TGTGCCAGCAGCGCCCCGGGACTAGCGGGGAGGGGCTCCTACAATGAGCAGTTCTTC.

Here the CDR3 DNA reads TGTGCCAGCAGTGCGGGGGTAGCGGCCACCGGCCCGGGTGAGACCCAGTACTTC. Its translation: CASSAGVAATGPGETQYF. The gene calls are TRBV12-3 or TRBV12-4 and TRBJ2-5, with 7 bases fitting TRBD2. After removal of 5 bases from V and 5 bases from J, the junction contained 20 bases not matched to a gene. The CDR3 length is 18 residues.